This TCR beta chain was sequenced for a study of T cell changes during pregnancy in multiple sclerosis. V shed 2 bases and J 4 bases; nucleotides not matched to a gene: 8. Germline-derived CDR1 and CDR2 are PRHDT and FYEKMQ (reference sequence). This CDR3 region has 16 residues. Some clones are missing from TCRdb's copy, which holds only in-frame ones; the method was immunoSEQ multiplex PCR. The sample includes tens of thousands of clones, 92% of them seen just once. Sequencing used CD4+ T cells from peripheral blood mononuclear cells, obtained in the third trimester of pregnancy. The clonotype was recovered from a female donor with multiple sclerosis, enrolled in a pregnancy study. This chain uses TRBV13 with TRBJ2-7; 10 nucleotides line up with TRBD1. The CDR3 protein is CASSLRPSGQGYEQYF. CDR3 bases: TGTGCCAGCAGCTTACGACCTTCGGGACAGGGGTACGAGCAGTACTTC.